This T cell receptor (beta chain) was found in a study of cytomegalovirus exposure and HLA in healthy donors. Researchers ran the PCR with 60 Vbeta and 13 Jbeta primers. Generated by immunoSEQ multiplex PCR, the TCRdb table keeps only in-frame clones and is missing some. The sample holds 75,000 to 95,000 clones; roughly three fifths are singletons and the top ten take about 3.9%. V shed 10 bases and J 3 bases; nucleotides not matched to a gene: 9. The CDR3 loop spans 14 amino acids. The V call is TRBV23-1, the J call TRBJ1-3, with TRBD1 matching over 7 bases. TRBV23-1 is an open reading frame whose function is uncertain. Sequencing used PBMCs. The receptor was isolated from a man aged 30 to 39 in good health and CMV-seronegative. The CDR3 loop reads CATTQGRRGNTIYF. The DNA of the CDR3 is TGCGCCACCACACAGGGGAGACGTGGAAACACCATATATTTT.